The 15 T cell receptor beta chains in this list originate from one sample, sequenced in a study of blood T cell repertoires in COVID-19. Method: immunoSEQ multiplex PCR; TCRdb's copy keeps in-frame clones and lacks some. The sample records about 110,000 clones, about 89% being singletons. The sequencing sample was made of peripheral blood. These receptors were taken from a man aged 40-55 years with active or convalescent COVID-19.

The V and J genes are TRBV5-6 and TRBJ2-5; TRBD1 agrees at 7 bases. The CDR3 covers 16 residues. Germline CDR1 and CDR2: SGHDT and YYEEEE. V shed 2 bases, J shed 2 bases, and the junction held 9 bases outside the gene matches. CDR3 nucleotide sequence: TGTGCCAGCAGCTTTTCGTCCGGCAGGGGGCAAGAGACCCAGTACTTC. It translates to CASSFSSGRGQETQYF.

This clone was counted a single time. CDR3 region: CASSSPGQGQNTEAFF. CDR3 nucleotide sequence: TGTGCCAGCAGCTCTCCGGGACAGGGCCAGAACACTGAAGCTTTCTTT. This sequence joins TRBV7-9 and TRBJ1-1, with TRBD1 matching over 9 bases. The V gene end was trimmed by 4 bases and the J gene end by 1 base; junction bases not matched to a gene: 7. Germline V lookup: CDR1 SEHNR, CDR2 FQNEAQ (reference sequence). This CDR3 is built from 16 residues.

This clone has only one observation. This chain joins TRBV21-1 and TRBJ2-7; the tabulated D call, TRBD2, remains unverified against the DNA. TRBV21-1 represents a pseudogene. The CDR3 spans 12 residues. The CDR3: CASTDWVYEQYF. Written as DNA, the CDR3 is TGTGCCAGCACCGACTGGGTCTACGAGCAGTACTTC.

The chain carries TRBV7-2 and TRBJ2-1, with D tentatively TRBD1 (6 bases). The CDR3 consists of 18 residues. V was clipped by 2 bases and J by 1 base, with 18 bases between them. Germline V gives CDR1 SGHTA, CDR2 FQGNSA. CDR3 protein: CASSLTGGGQMSYNEQFF. CDR3 sequence (DNA): TGTGCCAGCAGCTTAACTGGGGGCGGGCAAATGTCCTACAATGAGCAGTTCTTC.

Only one count was recorded for this clone. V usage is TRBV6-2 or TRBV6-3 and J usage is TRBJ2-7; 11 nucleotides align to TRBD2. Germline loops: CDR1 MNHEY, CDR2 SVGEGT. Germline trimming cut 5 bases from V and 3 bases from J; bases unmatched to any gene: 3. The CDR3 has 14 amino acids. DNA for the CDR3: TGTGCCAGCAGTACTACTAGCGGGAGCTACGAGCAGTACTTC. Protein sequence: CASSTTSGSYEQYF.

The V gene is TRBV6-6, the J gene TRBJ1-1; D is possibly TRBD1 (6 bases). Trimming removed 6 bases at V and 7 bases at J, with 21 bases between. CDR1 is MNHNY, CDR2 SVGAGI, per germline (reference sequence). The CDR3 totals 15 residues. The chain's CDR3 is CASRHTKDSGGEAFF. The CDR3 coding sequence is TGTGCCAGCAGGCACACCAAGGACAGTGGCGGTGAAGCTTTCTTT.

This clone was seen more than once but under ten times. J is TRBJ2-2 and V is TRBV2; the D gene is possibly TRBD1 (6 bases). This CDR3 is built from 14 residues. Germline CDR1 is SNHLY and CDR2 is FYNNEI. The V gene lost 8 bases and the J gene lost 3 bases, with 13 bases spanning the gap. CDR3 region: CASGLAGDTGELFF. CDR3 nucleotide sequence: TGTGCCAGCGGCTTGGCAGGGGACACCGGGGAGCTGTTTTTT.

V gene TRBV5-1 combines with J gene TRBJ2-7; D is possibly TRBD2 (6 bases). The CDR3 is made up of 16 amino acids. V lost 4 bases and J lost 4, with 21 bases in between. Germline-derived CDR1 and CDR2 are SGHRS and YFSETQ. The CDR3 here is CASSAPRVADRYEQYF. The CDR3 DNA is TGCGCCAGCAGCGCCCCAAGGGTAGCGGACCGATACGAGCAGTACTTC.

The chain links TRBV15 to TRBJ2-2; weak D call: TRBD1 (7 bases). The V end lost 7 bases, the J end lost 5 bases, and 17 bases lay between the germline ends. The CDR3 sequence is 15 residues long. Germline CDR1 is LNHNV and CDR2 is YYDKDF (reference sequence). The CDR3 bases are TGTGCCACCAAGCGGACAGGCGCGGGGACCGGGGAGCTGTTTTTT. Its translation: CATKRTGAGTGELFF. The full variable domain, completed using reference TRBV15 and TRBJ2-2, is DAMVIQNPRYQVTQFGKPVTLSCSQTLNHNVMYWYQQKSSQAPKLLFHYYDKDFNNEADTPDNFQSRRPNTSFCFLDIRSPGLGDTAMYLCATKRTGAGTGELFFGEGSRLTVL.

The V gene is TRBV5-4, the J gene TRBJ2-7, with 7 positions matching TRBD2. Trimming cost V 4 bases and J 5 bases; bases outside gene matches: 12. The germline V gene has CDR1 SGHNT and CDR2 YYREEE (reference sequence). The CDR3 length is 15 residues. The CDR3 loop is CASSPPVGGTHEQYF. The CDR3 DNA reads as TGTGCCAGCAGCCCCCCTGTCGGGGGGACCCACGAGCAGTACTTC.

The CDR3 sequence: CASSYPGLAETGELFF. CDR3 in DNA: TGTGCCAGCAGCTACCCGGGACTAGCGGAGACCGGGGAGCTGTTTTTT. The chain recombines TRBV4-2 with TRBJ2-2, with 11 bases identical to TRBD2. The V segment lost 5 bases and the J segment 5 bases; nucleotides outside the gene matches: 7. The CDR3 length is 16 residues. The V gene's germline CDR1 is LGHNA and CDR2 YNFKEQ.

The chain uses TRBV19 and TRBJ1-2, with D possibly TRBD1 on 5 matching bases. CDR1 is LNHDA and CDR2 is SQIVND in the germline V gene (reference sequence). Trimming took off 5 bases at V and 4 bases at J, with 17 bases between the two ends. CDR3 size: 15 residues. The chain's CDR3 is CASSFQGFRSYGYTF. CDR3 nucleotides: TGTGCCAGTAGTTTTCAGGGTTTTCGGTCCTATGGCTACACCTTC.

Here the CDR3 DNA reads TGTGCCAGCAGCCCGGGACAGGGGACCTATGGCTACACCTTC. Amino acid sequence: CASSPGQGTYGYTF. The rearrangement links TRBV7-8 to TRBJ1-2, with 10 bases matching TRBD1. The CDR3 length is 14 residues. The V gene's germline CDR1 is SGHVS and CDR2 FQNEAQ. The ends lost 5 bases at V and 4 bases at J; junction bases unmatched: 4.

The CDR3 bases are TGTGCCGTGGGGGGACAGACTAATAATTCACCCCTCCACTTT. It encodes CAVGGQTNNSPLHF. The genes are TRBV28 and TRBJ1-6, with 7 bases aligning to TRBD1. The CDR3 sequence is 14 residues long. The V segment lost 11 bases and the J segment 5 bases; nucleotides outside the gene matches: 9. CDR1 and CDR2 (germline): MDHEN, SYDVKM.

The V and J genes are TRBV10-2 and TRBJ1-1, with TRBD1 identical over 8 bases. The V and J ends lost 7 bases and 4 bases, in that order; junction bases with no gene match: 8. The germline V gene has CDR1 WSHSY and CDR2 SAAADI. The CDR3 contains 14 residues. The CDR3 sequence is CASTPQGVATEAFF. The CDR3 bases are TGCGCCAGCACCCCACAGGGGGTCGCCACTGAAGCTTTCTTT.